This TCR beta chain was identified in a study of blood T cell repertoires in COVID-19. Study at large: Samples came from the United States, Italy and Spain, spanning acute and convalescent COVID-19. From T cells, B-cell-depleted T cells, or PBMCs came the material, which was cDNA or gDNA.

As originally analysed: Reference gene primer amplification yielded estimated nucleated cell counts. Assay: immunoSEQ multiplex PCR; the TCRdb copy retains only in-frame clones and omits some. V, J and clone size are those of that table, while D and trimming were read from the DNA. Altogether a few hundred thousand clones are present, around 87% being singletons, with the ten largest covering 7.8%. This CDR3 region has 13 residues. The V and J ends lost 0 bases and 3 bases respectively, with 5 bases between them. The receptor was isolated from a woman between 45 and 65 years old who had recovered from COVID-19. Sequencing was performed on peripheral blood. The chain joins TRBV12-3 or TRBV12-4 to TRBJ1-1; D unclear. Here the CDR3 reads CASSLAEDTEAFF. The CDR3 DNA reads TGTGCCAGCAGTTTAGCAGAGGACACTGAAGCTTTCTTT.